This T cell receptor beta chain was obtained from a study of CD8 T cells in ankylosing spondylitis. This clonotype was recorded at least ten times. Its antigen remains unknown. The study's findings and limits: As reported, disease-linked clones showed significant enrichment in matched ankylosing spondylitis synovial fluid.

From the 5' RACE reads, TCRdb called clonotypes with MiXCR, one entry per CDR3 protein. Of approximately 260,000 distinct CDR3 sequences in the sample, 8.6% were seen once. Trimming stripped 4 bases from V and 3 bases from J, with 14 bases between. The CDR3 extends over 15 amino acids. CDR1 is MNHNS, CDR2 SASEGT, per germline. What was sequenced was blood, either unsorted or a sorted T cell fraction (not recorded which). This receptor was identified in a male donor with ankylosing spondylitis or in good health (not recorded which). V usage is TRBV6-1 and J usage is TRBJ2-3, with D perhaps TRBD2 (6 bases). Here the CDR3 DNA reads TGTGCCAGCAGTGTCGTCGTAGGGAGGACAGATACGCAGTATTTT. Translated: CASSVVVGRTDTQYF.